This T cell receptor beta chain was sequenced in a study of patients and donors after allogeneic stem cell transplantation. There are 16 residues in the CDR3. Trimming cost V 4 bases and J 0 bases; bases outside gene matches: 5. Germline V lookup: CDR1 SNHLY, CDR2 FYNNEI. One entry per CDR3 protein, called by TCRdb with MiXCR from the RT-PCR reads. The sample lists about 960,000 distinct CDR3 sequences, about a sixth seen once, with roughly 6% in the top ten. The chain employs TRBV2 and TRBJ2-3; TRBD2 matches at 9 bases. The receptor was derived from a human donor who was either an allogeneic HSCT recipient or a stem cell or donor lymphocyte infusion donor (not recorded which). It is not recorded whose cells these are; they may come from a transplant donor. Sequencing was performed on blood, either unsorted or a sorted T cell fraction (not recorded which). CDR3 sequence reads: CASSGSGGKSTDTQYF. CDR3 DNA: TGTGCCAGCAGTGGGAGCGGGGGGAAAAGCACAGATACGCAGTATTTT.